This T cell receptor (beta chain) comes out of a study of identical twins (dated by TCRdb to about 2016). Study-level background: To test whether fetal clonotypes persist, the study used deep sequencing on TCR alpha and beta repertoires from monozygotic twins, unrelated adults of various ages, and cord blood. Replicate twin experiments were performed at different times using different library preparation protocols to rule out contamination. Overall study outcomes, separate from this receptor: Zero-insertion analyses could be partly confounded by invariant T cells such as MAIT and iNKT, though diverse VJ usage argued against such confounding for most clonotypes. In beta out-of-frame sequences, excess twin sharing was weaker, because having fewer shared sequences lowered the signal-to-noise ratio. Because the same donors could not be followed over many years, the conclusions relied on cross-sectional statistical analysis. Out-of-frame TCR alpha sharing in monozygotic twins was systematically underestimated by recombination models, whereas sharing between unrelated individuals was in agreement with the recombination models. Compared with coincidental sharing between unrelated individuals, out-of-frame TCR alpha sequences shared between twins showed an excess of sequences with low generation probability. Abundant cord blood beta clonotypes carried fewer insertions; young adult naive repertoires showed a weaker similar trend, while memory repertoires showed none.

This clonotype showed up just a few times. Its antigen is unknown. Within one base of it there is no much larger clone, and no base qualities were kept. As encoded in the germline V gene, CDR1 is KGHSH while CDR2 is LQKENI. Ends trimmed: V by 3 bases, J by 1 base; bases unmatched to a gene: 17. From the cysteine up to the phenylalanine, the CDR3 has a length of 19 residues. Only the CDR3 portion is preserved as DNA: 57 bases, with reading frame beginning at the first base. The library was prepared using 5' RACE. TCRdb records Illumina HiSeq 2000 as the sequencer. A universal primer binding site was introduced by template switching, and a unique molecular identifier was present in the final cDNA, enabling accurate counting of TCR cDNA molecules. Specific primers in the conserved constant-segment region were used to synthesize first-strand cDNA for the TCR alpha and beta chains. Each cDNA library was double barcoded, with a SMART-Mk sample barcode plus Illumina barcodes, to control for contamination. Two successive PCR steps introduced TruSeq adapter sequences along with Illumina sample barcodes. TCR alpha and beta cDNA libraries were sequenced on the Illumina HiSeq platform with custom primers. In the authors' own workflow: MiGEC processed the raw reads to extract unique molecular identifiers, while MiXCR was used to determine the CDR3 positions. For each individual, recombination models were inferred using an EM algorithm with the repgenHMM and IGoR tools. Shared clonotypes were analyzed with the tcR package in R, and sharing was normalized by the product of cloneset sizes. To study raw recombination free of thymic and clonal selection effects, out-of-frame nonproductive sequences were analyzed. TCRdb ran its own pipeline on the public reads, namely fastp trimming at Q25 and MiXCR clone calling, and kept in-frame beta chains. CDR3 protein duplicates are merged, each entry listing the most common genes and DNA. The V and J calls shown here were made by TCRdb, not taken from the authors' results. For this sample there are a few hundred thousand distinct CDR3 sequences; less than 20% appear just once. Together, the top ten hold approximately 12% of the sample.

Only healthy Caucasian donors were included. Three unrelated non-twin adults were also sequenced: a male aged 18 to 30, a male aged 50 to 59 and a female aged 50 to 59. Miltenyi CD45RO+ enrichment and human naive T-cell isolation kits were used to isolate memory (CD45RO+) and naive T cells from PBMC. This receptor was obtained from a man between 50 and 59 years old in good health. The sequencing sample was made of naive T cells sorted from blood. Per the publication, the cell subset or site label means: cells isolated with a human naive T-cell isolation kit. The V and J segments used are TRBV18 and TRBJ2-7; TRBD1 agrees with 8 junctional bases. The DNA is TGTGCCAGCTCACCTGTGTACCGAGAGACAGGGGTAAGGTCCTACGAGCAGTACTTC. This codes for CASSPVYRETGVRSYEQYF.